The clone carrying this TCR beta chain was recorded at least ten times. What it recognizes is unknown. The CDR3 sequence is 13 residues long. V was pared by 4 bases and J by 5 bases, with 14 bases between. The germline V gene has CDR1 SQVTM and CDR2 ANQGSEA. TCRdb reprocessed the 5' RACE reads with MiXCR, giving one entry per CDR3 protein. The data show 300,000 to 400,000 distinct CDR3 sequences, around a sixth seen once. The entry originates in a study of T-cell memory formation after mild COVID-19. About the research overall: Clusters were largely donor specific.

Broader study findings: Some responding clones appeared in pre-infection memory, suggesting cross-reactive memory joined. Contracting clones from day 15 to 85 had balanced CD4/CD8; later expanders favoured CD4+. The second-wave clones peaking on day 37 were not confirmed as SARS-CoV-2-specific.

Sequencing was performed on PBMCs or a T cell subset sorted from them (not recorded which). V and J are TRBV29-1 and TRBJ1-2, with D unresolved. The receptor's source is a man in his late teens or twenties who had mild COVID-19 (a few samples of this study predate the infection). Cell type and time point are not known. CDR3 nucleotide sequence: TGCAGCGTTGGAGAGCCGACCCCTTATGGCTACACCTTC. Its translation is CSVGEPTPYGYTF.